This T cell receptor beta chain is from a study of T cell changes during pregnancy in multiple sclerosis. Germline lookup yields CDR1 WSHSY and CDR2 SAAADI. CDR3 length: 12 residues. V was trimmed by 6 bases and J by 7 bases, leaving 7 bases between them. Generated by immunoSEQ multiplex PCR, the TCRdb table keeps only in-frame clones and is missing some. The sample contains roughly 100,000 clones, approximately 89% of which appear only once. The sample holds a few counts of this clone. This sequence was found in a female donor with multiple sclerosis, enrolled in a pregnancy study. Sequences were derived from peripheral blood, sampled after pregnancy. The chain joins TRBV10-2 to TRBJ1-6; D gene ambiguous. The CDR3 DNA is TGCGCCAGCAGAGACGGGAATTCACCCCTCCACTTT. Translation: CASRDGNSPLHF.